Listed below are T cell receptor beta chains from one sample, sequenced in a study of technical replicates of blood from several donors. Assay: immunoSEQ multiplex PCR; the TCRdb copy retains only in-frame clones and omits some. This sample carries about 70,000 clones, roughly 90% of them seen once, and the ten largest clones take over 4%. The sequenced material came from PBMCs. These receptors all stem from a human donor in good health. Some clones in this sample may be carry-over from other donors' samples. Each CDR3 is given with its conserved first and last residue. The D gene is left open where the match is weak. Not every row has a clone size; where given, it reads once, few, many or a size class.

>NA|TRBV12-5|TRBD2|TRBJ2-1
TGTGCTAGTGCCCCAGTACGGGAGGGCCGCACCTACAATGAGCAGTTCTTC
CASAPVREGRTYNEQFF
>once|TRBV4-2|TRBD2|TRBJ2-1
TGTGCCAGCAGCCAAGAAGCTAGCGGGAGCTACAATGAGCAGTTCTTC
CASSQEASGSYNEQFF
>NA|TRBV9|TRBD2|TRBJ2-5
TGTGCCAGCAGCGAGGGACTAGGGGGAGAGACCCAGTACTTC
CASSEGLGGETQYF
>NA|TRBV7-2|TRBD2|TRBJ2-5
TGTGCCAGCAGCTTAGCCAAAACTAGCGGAAGAGAGACCCAGTACTTC
CASSLAKTSGRETQYF
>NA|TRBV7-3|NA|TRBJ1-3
TGTGCCAGCAGGAAACGGGTAAACACCATATATTTT
CASRKRVNTIYF
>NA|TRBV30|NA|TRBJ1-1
TGTGCCTGGAGTGTAGGGGTGAACACTGAAGCTTTCTTT
CAWSVGVNTEAFF
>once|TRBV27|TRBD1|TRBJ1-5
TGTGCCAGCAGTTTGCAGGGGGCAACCAGTCAGCCCCAGCATTTT
CASSLQGATSQPQHF
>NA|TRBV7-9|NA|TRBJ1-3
TGTGCCAGCAGCTTAACACAGGTTAACTCTGGAAACACCATATATTTT
CASSLTQVNSGNTIYF
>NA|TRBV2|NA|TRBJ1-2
TGTGCCAGTAAGGGGGGGGACACCCCTGGCTATGGCTACACCTTC
CASKGGDTPGYGYTF
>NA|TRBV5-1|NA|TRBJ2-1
TGCGCCAGCAGCCAAGGGGCAGCATCCTACAATGAGCAGTTCTTC
CASSQGAASYNEQFF